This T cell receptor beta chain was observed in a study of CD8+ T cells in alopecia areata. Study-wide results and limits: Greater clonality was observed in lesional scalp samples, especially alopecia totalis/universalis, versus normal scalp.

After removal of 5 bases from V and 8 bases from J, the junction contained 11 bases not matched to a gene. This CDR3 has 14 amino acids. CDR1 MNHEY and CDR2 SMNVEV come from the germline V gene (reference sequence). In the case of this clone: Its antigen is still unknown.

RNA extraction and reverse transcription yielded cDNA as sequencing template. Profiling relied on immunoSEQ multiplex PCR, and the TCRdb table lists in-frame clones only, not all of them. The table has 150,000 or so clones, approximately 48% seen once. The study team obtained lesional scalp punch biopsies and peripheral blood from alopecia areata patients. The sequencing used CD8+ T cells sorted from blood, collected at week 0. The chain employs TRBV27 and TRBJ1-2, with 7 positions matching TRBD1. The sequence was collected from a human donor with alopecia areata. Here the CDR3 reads CASSEDYRGQGYTF. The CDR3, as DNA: TGTGCCAGCAGTGAGGACTACAGGGGCCAAGGCTACACCTTC.